This T cell receptor (beta chain) was sequenced in a study of control samples from healthy donors and cancer patients. There are 14 residues in the CDR3. Germline CDR1 is SGHTA and CDR2 is FQGTGA. Trimming cost V 0 bases and J 4 bases, with 8 bases left between them. The data were produced by immunoSEQ multiplex PCR, yet TCRdb's version contains in-frame clones alone and is incomplete. The data hold roughly 73,000 clones, with 84% observed a single time. The chain links TRBV7-3 to TRBJ2-3; D is unclear. This sequence originates from a man over 45 in good health. The sample taken for sequencing was blood. The CDR3, as DNA: TGTGCCAGCAGCTTAACCCGGTTTGCAGATACGCAGTATTTT. This gives the protein CASSLTRFADTQYF.